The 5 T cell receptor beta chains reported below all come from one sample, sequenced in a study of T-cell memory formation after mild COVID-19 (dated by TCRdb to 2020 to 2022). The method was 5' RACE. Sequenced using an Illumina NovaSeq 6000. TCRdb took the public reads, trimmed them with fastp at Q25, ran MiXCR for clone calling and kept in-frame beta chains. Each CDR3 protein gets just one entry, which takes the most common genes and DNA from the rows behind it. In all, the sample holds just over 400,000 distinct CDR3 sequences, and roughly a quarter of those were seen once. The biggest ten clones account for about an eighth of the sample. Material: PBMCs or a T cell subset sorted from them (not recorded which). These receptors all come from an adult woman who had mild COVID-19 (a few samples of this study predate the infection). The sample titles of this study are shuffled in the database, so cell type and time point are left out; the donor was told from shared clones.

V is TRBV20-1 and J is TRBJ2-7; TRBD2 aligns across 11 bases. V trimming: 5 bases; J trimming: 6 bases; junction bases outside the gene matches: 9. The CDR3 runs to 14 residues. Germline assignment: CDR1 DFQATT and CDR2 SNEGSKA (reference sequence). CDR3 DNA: TGCAGTGCTGTGGGACTAGCGGCCTCAATCGAGCAGTACTTC. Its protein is CSAVGLAASIEQYF.

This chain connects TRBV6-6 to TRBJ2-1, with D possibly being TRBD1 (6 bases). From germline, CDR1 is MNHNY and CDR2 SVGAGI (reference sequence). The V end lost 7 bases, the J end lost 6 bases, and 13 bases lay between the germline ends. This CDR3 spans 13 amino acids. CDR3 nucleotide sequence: TGTGCCAGCATCCGGGACAATGGCAATGAGCAGTTCTTC. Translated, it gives CASIRDNGNEQFF.

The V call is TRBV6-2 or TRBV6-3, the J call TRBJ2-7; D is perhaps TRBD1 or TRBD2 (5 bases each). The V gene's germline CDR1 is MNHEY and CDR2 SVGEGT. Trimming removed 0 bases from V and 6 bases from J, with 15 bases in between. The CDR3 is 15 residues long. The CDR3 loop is CASSYSRGQGSEQYF. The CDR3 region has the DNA TGTGCCAGCAGTTACTCGCGAGGGCAGGGAAGCGAGCAGTACTTC.

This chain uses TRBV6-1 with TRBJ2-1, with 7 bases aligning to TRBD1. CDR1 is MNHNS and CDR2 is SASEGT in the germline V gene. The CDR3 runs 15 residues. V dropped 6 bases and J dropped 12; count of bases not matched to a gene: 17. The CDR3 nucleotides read TGTGCCAGCAGAGGACCCGTCGGGACAGATTTTGGGCAGTTCTTC. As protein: CASRGPVGTDFGQFF.

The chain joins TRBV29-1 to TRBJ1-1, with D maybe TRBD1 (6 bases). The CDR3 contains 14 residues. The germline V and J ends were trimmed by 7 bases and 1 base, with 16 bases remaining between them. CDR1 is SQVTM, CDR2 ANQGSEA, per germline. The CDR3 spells CSATPGTSNTEAFF. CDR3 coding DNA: TGCAGCGCAACACCAGGGACATCGAACACTGAAGCTTTCTTT.